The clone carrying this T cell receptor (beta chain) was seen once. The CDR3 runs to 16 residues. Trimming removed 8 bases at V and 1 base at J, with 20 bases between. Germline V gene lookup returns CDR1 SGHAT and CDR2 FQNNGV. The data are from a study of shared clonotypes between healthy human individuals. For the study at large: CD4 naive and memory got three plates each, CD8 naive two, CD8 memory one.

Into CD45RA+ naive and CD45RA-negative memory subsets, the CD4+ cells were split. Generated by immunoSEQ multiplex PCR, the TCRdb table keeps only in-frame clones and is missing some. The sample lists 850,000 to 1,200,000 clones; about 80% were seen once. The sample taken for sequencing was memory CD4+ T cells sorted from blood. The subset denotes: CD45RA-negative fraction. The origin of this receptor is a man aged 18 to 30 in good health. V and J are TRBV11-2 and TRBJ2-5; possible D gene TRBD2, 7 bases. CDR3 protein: CASGRGGTPSQETQYF. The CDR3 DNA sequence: TGTGCCAGCGGTAGGGGGGGGACACCCTCCCAAGAGACCCAGTACTTC.